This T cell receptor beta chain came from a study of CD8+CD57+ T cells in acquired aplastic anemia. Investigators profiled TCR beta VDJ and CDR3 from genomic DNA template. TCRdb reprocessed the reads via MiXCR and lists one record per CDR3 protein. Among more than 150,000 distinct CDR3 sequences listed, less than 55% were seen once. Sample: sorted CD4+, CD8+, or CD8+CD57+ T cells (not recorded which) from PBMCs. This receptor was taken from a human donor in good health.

Written as DNA, the CDR3 is TGTGCCAGCAAGGGCGGGGGGGCTGAAGAGCAGTACTTC. Translating gives CASKGGGAEEQYF. The chain joins TRBV2 to TRBJ2-7; 9 bases fit TRBD2. From germline, CDR1 is SNHLY and CDR2 FYNNEI. V lost 7 bases, J lost 7 bases, and 8 bases stayed unmatched. CDR3 length equals 13 residues.